Presented here are 4 T cell receptor beta chains from one specimen sequenced in a study of blood T cell repertoires in COVID-19. Sequenced by immunoSEQ multiplex PCR; TCRdb stores in-frame clones only, minus some. In the table there are 350,000 or so clones, roughly 87% of which are singletons. Source material: peripheral blood. The receptor set was obtained from a woman in her fifties or sixties with COVID-19, enrolled during active disease.

J is TRBJ2-3 and V is TRBV15; 9 bases line up with TRBD2. J gave up 4 bases and V 2 bases, and 4 bases lay outside the gene matches. Germline CDR1 reads LNHNV; CDR2 reads YYDKDF (reference sequence). The CDR3 sequence is 15 residues long. The CDR3 DNA follows: TGTGCCACCAGCAGACTAGCGGGGAGAGCAGATACGCAGTATTTT. It encodes CATSRLAGRADTQYF.

The chain employs TRBV30 and TRBJ2-3; 12 bases are a match to TRBD2. Germline assignment: CDR1 GTSNPN and CDR2 SVGIG (reference sequence). The CDR3 loop spans 14 amino acids. The V gene end was trimmed by 3 bases and the J gene end by 6 bases; junction bases not matched to a gene: 4. CDR3 DNA: TGTGCCTGGAGCACCGGGACTAGCGGGGATACGCAGTATTTT. Amino acid sequence: CAWSTGTSGDTQYF.

The V and J genes are TRBV19 and TRBJ1-1; D possibly corresponds to TRBD1 (6 bases). The CDR3 is 15 residues long. V shed 8 bases and J shed 0 bases, with 16 bases lying between them. Germline assignment: CDR1 LNHDA and CDR2 SQIVND (reference sequence). Here the CDR3 reads CASSRGGLLNTEAFF. The CDR3 bases are TGTGCCAGTTCCCGGGGGGGGCTACTGAACACTGAAGCTTTCTTT.

The genes are TRBV18 and TRBJ1-2; D might be TRBD1 (5 bases). V was clipped by 5 bases and J by 8 bases, with 12 bases between them. The CDR3 runs to 12 residues. Germline V CDR1 and CDR2: KGHSH, LQKENI. Here the CDR3 DNA reads TGTGCCAGCTCAGGGGCCCCGGAGGGCTACACCTTC. This encodes CASSGAPEGYTF.